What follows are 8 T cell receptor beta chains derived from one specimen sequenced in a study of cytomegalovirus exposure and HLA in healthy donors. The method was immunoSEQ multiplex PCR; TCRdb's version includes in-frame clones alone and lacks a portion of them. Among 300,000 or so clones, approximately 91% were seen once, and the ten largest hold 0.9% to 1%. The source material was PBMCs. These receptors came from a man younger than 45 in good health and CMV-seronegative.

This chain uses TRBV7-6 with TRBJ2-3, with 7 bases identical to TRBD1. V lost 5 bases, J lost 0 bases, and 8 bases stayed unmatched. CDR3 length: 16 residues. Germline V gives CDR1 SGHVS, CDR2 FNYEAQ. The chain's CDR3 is CASSAKQGLSTDTQYF. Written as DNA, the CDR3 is TGTGCCAGCAGCGCAAAACAGGGGCTGAGCACAGATACGCAGTATTTT. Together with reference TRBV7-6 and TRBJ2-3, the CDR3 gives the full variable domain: GAGVSQSPRYKVTKRGQDVALRCDPISGHVSLYWYRQALGQGPEFLTYFNYEAQQDKSGLPNDRFSAERPEGSISTLTIQRTEQRDSAMYRCASSAKQGLSTDTQYFGPGTRLTVL.

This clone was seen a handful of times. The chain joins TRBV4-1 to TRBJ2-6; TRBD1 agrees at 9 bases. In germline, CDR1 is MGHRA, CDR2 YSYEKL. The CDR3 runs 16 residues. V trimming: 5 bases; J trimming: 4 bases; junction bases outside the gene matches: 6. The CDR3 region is CASSSGQGYGANVLTF. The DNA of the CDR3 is TGCGCCAGCAGCTCCGGACAGGGGTACGGGGCCAACGTCCTGACTTTC.

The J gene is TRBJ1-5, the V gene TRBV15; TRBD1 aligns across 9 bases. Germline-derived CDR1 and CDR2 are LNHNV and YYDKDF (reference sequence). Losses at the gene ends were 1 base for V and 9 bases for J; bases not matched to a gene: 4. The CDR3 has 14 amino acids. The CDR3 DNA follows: TGTGCCACCAGCAGAGGGGACAGGGATCTGCCCCAGCATTTT. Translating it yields CATSRGDRDLPQHF.

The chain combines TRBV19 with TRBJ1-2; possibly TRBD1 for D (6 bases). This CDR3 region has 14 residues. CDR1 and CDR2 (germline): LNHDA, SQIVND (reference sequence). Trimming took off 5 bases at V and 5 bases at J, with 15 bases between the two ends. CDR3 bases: TGTGCCAGTAGTTCCACCTTTACAGGGTATGGCTACACCTTC. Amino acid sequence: CASSSTFTGYGYTF.

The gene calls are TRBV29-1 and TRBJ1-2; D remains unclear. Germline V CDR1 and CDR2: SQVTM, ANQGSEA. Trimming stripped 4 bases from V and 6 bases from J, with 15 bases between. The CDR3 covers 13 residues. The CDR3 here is CSVGSEGLHGYTF. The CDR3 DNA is TGCAGCGTTGGGAGTGAGGGTTTGCATGGCTACACCTTC.

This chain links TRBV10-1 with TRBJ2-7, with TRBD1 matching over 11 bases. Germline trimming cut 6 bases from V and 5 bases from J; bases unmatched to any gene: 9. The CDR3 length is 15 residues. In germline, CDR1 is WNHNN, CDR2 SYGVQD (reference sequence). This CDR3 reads CASSEGTGGSHEQYF. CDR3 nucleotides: TGCGCCAGCAGCGAAGGGACAGGGGGGAGCCACGAGCAGTACTTC.

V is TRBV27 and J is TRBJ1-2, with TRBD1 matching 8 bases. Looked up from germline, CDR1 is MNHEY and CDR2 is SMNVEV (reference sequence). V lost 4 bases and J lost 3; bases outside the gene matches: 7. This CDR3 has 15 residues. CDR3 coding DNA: TGTGCCAGCAGTTCGGGTCAGGGGGCCTACTATGGCTACACCTTC. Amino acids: CASSSGQGAYYGYTF.

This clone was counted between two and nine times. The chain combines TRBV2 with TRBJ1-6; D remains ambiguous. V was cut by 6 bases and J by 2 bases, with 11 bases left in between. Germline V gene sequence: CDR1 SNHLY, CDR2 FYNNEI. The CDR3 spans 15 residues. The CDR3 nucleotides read TGTGCCAGCAGAATGGAGAGCACCTATAATTCACCCCTCCACTTT. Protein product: CASRMESTYNSPLHF. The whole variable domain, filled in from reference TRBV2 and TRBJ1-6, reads EPEVTQTPSHQVTQMGQEVILRCVPISNHLYFYWYRQILGQKVEFLVSFYNNEISEKSEIFDDQFSVERPDGSNFTLKIRSTKLEDSAMYFCASRMESTYNSPLHFGNGTRLTVT.